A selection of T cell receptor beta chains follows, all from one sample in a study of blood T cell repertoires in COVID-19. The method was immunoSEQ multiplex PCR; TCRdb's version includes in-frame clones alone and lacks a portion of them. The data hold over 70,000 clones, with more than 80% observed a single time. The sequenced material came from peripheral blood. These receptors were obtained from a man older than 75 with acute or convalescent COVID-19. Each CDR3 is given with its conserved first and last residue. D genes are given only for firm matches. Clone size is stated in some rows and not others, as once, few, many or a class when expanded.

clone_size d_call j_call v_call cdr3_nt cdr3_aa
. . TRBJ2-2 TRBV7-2 TGTGCCAGCAGCCTCGGACTAACTGGTTCCGAGCTGTTTTTT CASSLGLTGSELFF
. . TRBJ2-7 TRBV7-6 TGTGCCAGCAGCTTACAGCGCAATACCTACGAGCAGTACTTC CASSLQRNTYEQYF
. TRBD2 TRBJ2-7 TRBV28 TGTGCCAGCAGTCCCCCGGGACTAGCGGGACCCTACGAGCAGTACTTC CASSPPGLAGPYEQYF
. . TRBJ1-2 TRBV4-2 TGTGCCAGCAGCCAAGCTTCCAGCGGTGGCTACACCTTC CASSQASSGGYTF
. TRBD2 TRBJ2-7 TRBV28 TGTGCCAGCAGTTTACAGCTAGCGGCCTACGAGCAGTACTTC CASSLQLAAYEQYF
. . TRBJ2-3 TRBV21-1 TGTGCCAGCAGCAGGGGCAGGGGCACAGATACGCAGTATTTT CASSRGRGTDTQYF
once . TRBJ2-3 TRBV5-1 TGCGCCAGCAGCCCCGGGACTTCCACAGATACGCAGTATTTT CASSPGTSTDTQYF
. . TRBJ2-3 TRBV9 TGTGCCAGCAGCGCCGGCTGGGGGGAGGAAGCGCAGTATTTT CASSAGWGEEAQYF
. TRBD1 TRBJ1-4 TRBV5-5 TGTGCCAGCAAGGATGGGACAGGAAATGAAAAACTGTTTTTT CASKDGTGNEKLFF
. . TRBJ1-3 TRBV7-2 TGTGCCAGCAGCGACGGACAGGGAAACACCATATATTTT CASSDGQGNTIYF
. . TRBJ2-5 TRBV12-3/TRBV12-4 TGTGCCAGCAGTTTTACAGGGCAGGAGACCCAGTACTTC CASSFTGQETQYF
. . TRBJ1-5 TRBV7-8 TGTGCCAGTACATTAGGGGGTACGGGTCAGCCCCAGCATTTT CASTLGGTGQPQHF
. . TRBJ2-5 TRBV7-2 TGTGCCAGCAGCTTAGCCGGGGTAGAGGAGACCCAGTACTTC CASSLAGVEETQYF
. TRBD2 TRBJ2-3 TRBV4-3 TGCGCCAGCAGCCAAGATCAGCTAGCGGGAGATGGTACGCAGTATTTT CASSQDQLAGDGTQYF
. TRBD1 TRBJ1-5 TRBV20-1 TGCAGTGCTAGTCGAGGACAGGGATCGAGTGCCCAGCATTTT CSASRGQGSSAQHF
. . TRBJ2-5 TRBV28 TGTGCCAGCAGCCCATATCAGGGAAAGGAGACCCAGTACTTC CASSPYQGKETQYF
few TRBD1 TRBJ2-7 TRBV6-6 TGTGCCAGCATCCGGGACAGCTTCTCCTACGAGCAGTACTTC CASIRDSFSYEQYF
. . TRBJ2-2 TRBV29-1 TGCAGCGTTGAAGAGGGGGGTTGGACCGGGGAGCTGTTTTTT CSVEEGGWTGELFF
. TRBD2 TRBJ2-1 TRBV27 TGTGCCAGCAGTTTATTTGTCGGGACTAGCGGGCGCTTACAAAATGAGCAGTTCTTC CASSLFVGTSGRLQNEQFF
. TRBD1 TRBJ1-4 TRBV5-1 TGCGCCAGCAGCTTTAGGACAGGGGAAGGTGAAAAACTGTTTTTT CASSFRTGEGEKLFF
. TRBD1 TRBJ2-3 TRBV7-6 TGTGCCAGCAGCCTAGGGACAGGGGTTGCGGATACGCAGTATTTT CASSLGTGVADTQYF
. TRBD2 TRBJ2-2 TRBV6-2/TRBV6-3 TGTGCCAGCAGTTACCGGACTAGCAGTTACACCGGGGAGCTGTTTTTT CASSYRTSSYTGELFF
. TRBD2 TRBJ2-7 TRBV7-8 TGTGCCAGCAGCTTAAGACTAGCGGGACCCTACGAGCAGTACTTC CASSLRLAGPYEQYF
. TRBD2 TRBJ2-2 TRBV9 TGTGCCAGCGGGACTAGCGGGAGTTCCGGGGAGCTGTTTTTT CASGTSGSSGELFF
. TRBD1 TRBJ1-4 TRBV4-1 TGCGCCAGCAGCCAGGGACAGGGGGAGGGGTATGAAAAACTGTTTTTT CASSQGQGEGYEKLFF
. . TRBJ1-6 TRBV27 TGTGCCAGCAGTTTATCCCTGACAGACTCCAATTCACCCCTCCACTTT CASSLSLTDSNSPLHF
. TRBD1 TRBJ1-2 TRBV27 TGTGTCAGCACCACTAACAGGGGAAACTATGGCTACACCTTC CVSTTNRGNYGYTF
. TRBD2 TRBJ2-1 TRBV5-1 TGCGCCAGCAGCCTAGGACTAGCGGGCTACAATGAGCAGTTCTTC CASSLGLAGYNEQFF
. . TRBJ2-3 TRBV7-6 TGTGCCAGCAGCTTAGGGGGCGGGGTAGATACGCAGTATTTT CASSLGGGVDTQYF
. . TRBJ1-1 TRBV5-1 TGCGCCAGCAGCTCGAGAGGACGGGGAGGGGGGACTGAAGCTTTCTTT CASSSRGRGGGTEAFF
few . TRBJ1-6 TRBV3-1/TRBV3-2 TGTGCCAGCAGCGACCGGGACATAGGGAATTCACCCCTCCACTTT CASSDRDIGNSPLHF
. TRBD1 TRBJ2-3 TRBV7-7 TGTGCCAGCAGCCCAGGGGGTGGGGGAGCAGATACGCAGTATTTT CASSPGGGGADTQYF
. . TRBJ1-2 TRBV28 TGTGCCAGCAGCACTCCAGGGGCCGTCTATGGCTACACCTTC CASSTPGAVYGYTF
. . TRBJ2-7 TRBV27 TGTGCCAGCAGTTTGGGGGAGGTCTACGAGCAGTACTTC CASSLGEVYEQYF
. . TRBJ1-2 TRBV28 TGTGCCAGCAGTTTTCAGGGGCCCTATGGCTACACCTTC CASSFQGPYGYTF
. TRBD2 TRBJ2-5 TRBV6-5 TGTGCCAGCATCACTAGCGGACAAGAGACCCAGTACTTC CASITSGQETQYF
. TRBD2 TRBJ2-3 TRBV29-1 TGCAGCGTGCTTGGACTAGCGGGGAGCCCAGATACGCAGTATTTT CSVLGLAGSPDTQYF
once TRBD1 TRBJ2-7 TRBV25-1 TGTGCCAGCAGTGAACCTCCGGGACAGGGGCGTAGCGAGCAGTACTTC CASSEPPGQGRSEQYF
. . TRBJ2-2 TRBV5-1 TGCGCCAGCAGCTTGGCTTATCTCGGGGAGCTGTTTTTT CASSLAYLGELFF
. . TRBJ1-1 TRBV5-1 TGCGCCAGCAGCTTCCGGGTGACGAACACTGAAGCTTTCTTT CASSFRVTNTEAFF
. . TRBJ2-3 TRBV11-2 TGTGCCAGCAGCTTAGCTGCAGGGTTTGCAGATACGCAGTATTTT CASSLAAGFADTQYF
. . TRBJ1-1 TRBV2 TGTGCCAGACAGACTTTCGGACAGATGAACACTGAAGCTTTCTTT CARQTFGQMNTEAFF
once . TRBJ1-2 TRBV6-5 TGTGCCAGCAGTTATCGGGACTCTAACTATGGCTACACCTTC CASSYRDSNYGYTF
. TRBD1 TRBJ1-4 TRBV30 TGTGCCTGGAAGCCAGGGGGTAATGAAAAACTGTTTTTT CAWKPGGNEKLFF
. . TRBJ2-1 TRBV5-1 TGCGCCAGCAGCTCACTGTTTACGGGGGACTCCTACAATGAGCAGTTCTTC CASSSLFTGDSYNEQFF
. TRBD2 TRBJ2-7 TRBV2 TGTGCCAGCAGCGAAGGTGGGAGGGGGCAGTACTTC CASSEGGRGQYF
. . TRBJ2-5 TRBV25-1 TGTGCCAGCAGTTTCGGCGGACAAGAGACCCAGTACTTC CASSFGGQETQYF